This TCR beta chain was obtained from a study of T cell responses to AZD1222 COVID-19 vaccine. Background on the study: Second-dose intervals near 4 or 12 weeks were combined.

Assay used: immunoSEQ multiplex PCR; TCRdb lists only in-frame clones, some missing. The sample records 150,000 or so clones, roughly 90% being singletons. The CDR3 has 12 amino acids. Per germline, CDR1 LNHDA and CDR2 SQIVND (reference sequence). The V gene end was trimmed by 7 bases and the J gene end by 7 bases; junction bases not matched to a gene: 5. This chain joins TRBV19 and TRBJ1-2, with 8 bases lining up with TRBD1. Specimen: peripheral blood, collected on day 0 of AZD1222 vaccination. This TCR was recovered from an adult in good health. Written as DNA, the CDR3 is TGTGCCAGTACCGGACAGGGTGCTGGCTACACCTTC. Its translation: CASTGQGAGYTF.